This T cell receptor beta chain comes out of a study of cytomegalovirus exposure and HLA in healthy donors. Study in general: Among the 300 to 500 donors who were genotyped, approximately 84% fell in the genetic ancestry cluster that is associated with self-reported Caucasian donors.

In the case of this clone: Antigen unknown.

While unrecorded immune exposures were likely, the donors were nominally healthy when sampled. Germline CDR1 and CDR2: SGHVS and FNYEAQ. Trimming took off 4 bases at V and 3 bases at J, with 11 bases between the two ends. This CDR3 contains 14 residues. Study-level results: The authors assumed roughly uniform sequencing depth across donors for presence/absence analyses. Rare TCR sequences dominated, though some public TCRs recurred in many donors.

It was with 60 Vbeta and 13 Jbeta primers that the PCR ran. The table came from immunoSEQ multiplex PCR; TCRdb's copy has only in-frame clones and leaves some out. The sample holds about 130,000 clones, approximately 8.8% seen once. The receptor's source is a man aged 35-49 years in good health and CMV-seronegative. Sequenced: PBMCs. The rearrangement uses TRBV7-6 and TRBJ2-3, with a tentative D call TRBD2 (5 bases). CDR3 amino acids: CASSSLPGTDTQYF. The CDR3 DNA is TGTGCCAGCAGCTCCCTACCGGGGACAGATACGCAGTATTTT.